The 8 T cell receptor beta chains below were found in one sample sequenced in a study of identical twins. In TCRdb, the 5' RACE reads were re-called with MiXCR into one record per CDR3 protein. This sample yields about 660,000 distinct CDR3 sequences, of which about 9.4% are seen a single time; roughly 0.97% belongs to the top ten. This sample was shared with a second study, whose subject was yellow fever vaccine responses in identical twins.

Sequenced material: PBMCs. The source is a woman under 30 in good health.

This clonotype was counted only a few times. This sequence joins TRBV6-2 or TRBV6-3 and TRBJ2-1; 10 bases line up with TRBD2. After removal of 5 bases from V and 3 bases from J, the junction contained 22 bases not matched to a gene. This CDR3 region has 21 residues. CDR1 is MNHEY, CDR2 SVGEGT, per germline. CDR3 DNA: TGTGCCAGCAGTCTCTCAGGACTAGCGGCAACGATAAGGGGTGGCTACAATGAGCAGTTCTTC. Its translation is CASSLSGLAATIRGGYNEQFF.

The chain uses TRBV2 and TRBJ2-1; D gene uncertain. In germline, CDR1 is SNHLY, CDR2 FYNNEI. V lost 8 bases to trimming and J lost 9 bases, with 14 bases between them. The CDR3 consists of 12 residues. Here the CDR3 reads CASYWQDVEQFF. As DNA, the CDR3 is TGTGCCAGCTACTGGCAGGACGTTGAGCAGTTCTTC.

The table lists this clonotype with many counts. The rearrangement links TRBV5-1 to TRBJ1-4; possibly TRBD1 for D (5 bases). Trimming left V 3 bases short and J 10 bases short, with 19 bases between. In germline, CDR1 is SGHRS, CDR2 YFSETQ. The CDR3 consists of 15 residues. The CDR3 reads CASSSTGATERKLFF. CDR3 in DNA: TGCGCCAGCAGCTCGACCGGGGCCACTGAGAGAAAACTGTTTTTT. The whole variable domain, filled in from reference TRBV5-1 and TRBJ1-4, reads KAGVTQTPRYLIKTRGQQVTLSCSPISGHRSVSWYQQTPGQGLQFLFEYFSETQRNKGNFPGRFSGRQFSNSRSEMNVSTLELGDSALYLCASSSTGATERKLFFGSGTQLSVL.

This clonotype was seen at least ten times. This chain connects TRBV6-1 to TRBJ2-1; D is perhaps TRBD1 or TRBD2 (5 bases each). Per germline, CDR1 MNHNS and CDR2 SASEGT. Trimming took 6 bases from V and 4 from J, leaving 13 bases between them. This CDR3 has 14 residues. The CDR3 coding sequence is TGTGCCAGCAGATCACTAGGGGTATACAATGAGCAGTTCTTC. As protein: CASRSLGVYNEQFF.

In this sample, this clonotype turned up many times. The chain recombines TRBV10-3 with TRBJ1-2, with a weak D call TRBD1 (5 bases). Germline CDR1 and CDR2: ENHRY and SYGVKD. With 0 bases removed from V and 1 base from J, the gap between germline ends came to 12 bases. The CDR3 runs to 16 residues. The CDR3 region is CAISESGRDYNYGYTF. CDR3 DNA sequence: TGTGCCATCAGTGAGTCCGGCAGGGACTATAACTATGGCTACACCTTC.

This clonotype was seen a handful of times. The chain couples TRBV12-3 or TRBV12-4 to TRBJ2-1; the D gene is possibly TRBD2 (6 bases). V gave up 5 bases and J gave up 6 bases, with 17 bases separating them. CDR3 length: 15 residues. CDR3 amino acids: CASSARALASNEQFF. As DNA, the CDR3 is TGTGCCAGCAGTGCCCGGGCACTAGCATCCAATGAGCAGTTCTTC.

The genes are TRBV29-1 and TRBJ2-5; no definite D call. Germline V gene lookup returns CDR1 SQVTM and CDR2 ANQGSEA. Between the trimmed V and J ends, which lost 3 bases and 3 bases, there was a span of 8 bases. The CDR3 loop spans 12 amino acids. For the CDR3, the DNA is TGCAGCGTTGATATAGGAGAAGAGACCCAGTACTTC. Translated: CSVDIGEETQYF.

This clonotype was seen only a few times. One end of the junction does not line up with germline, which may come from a read error. J is TRBJ1-1 and V is TRBV4-1, with D perhaps TRBD1 (5 bases). Germline values: CDR1 MGHRA, CDR2 YSYEKL. CDR3 length: 16 amino acids. The DNA of the CDR3 is TGCGTCAGCAGCCAAGATGGAACAGGACCGAACACTGAAGCTTTCTTT. It specifies CVSSQDGTGPNTEAFF.